This T cell receptor beta chain was sequenced during a study of blood T cell repertoires in COVID-19. Turning to the study itself: Material from acute and convalescent COVID-19 was sourced from the United States, Italy and Spain. T cells, B-cell-depleted T cells, or PBMCs provided the cDNA or gDNA that served as material.

The germline V gene encodes CDR1 SGHRS and CDR2 YFSETQ. This CDR3 region has 14 residues. The V gene lost 0 bases and the J gene lost 4 bases, with 10 bases spanning the gap. Original methodology: Reference gene primer amplification in the assay estimated nucleated cell counts. The method was immunoSEQ multiplex PCR; TCRdb's version includes in-frame clones alone and lacks a portion of them. V, J and clone size were drawn from that table, and D and trimming were deduced from the DNA. This repertoire shows under 150,000 clones, under 90% found once; its top ten account for around two fifths. The genes are TRBV5-1 and TRBJ1-2; D perhaps matches TRBD1 (5 bases). Sequencing was done on a sample of peripheral blood. The receptor's source is a human donor in a cohort sampled during active COVID-19. The CDR3 spells CASSLGERGYGYTF. CDR3 sequence (DNA): TGCGCCAGCAGCTTGGGAGAAAGGGGCTATGGCTACACCTTC.